What follows are 29 T cell receptor beta chains derived from one specimen sequenced in a study of cytomegalovirus exposure and HLA in healthy donors (dated by TCRdb to about 2017). Receptor amplification or capture employed the immunoSEQ multiplex PCR assay. For the multiplex PCR, a mixture combining 60 forward primers for TCR Vbeta segments and 13 reverse primers for TCR Jbeta segments was used. Not all clones reach the TCRdb copy of this immuneACCESS table, which keeps in-frame sequences only. Checked studies attribute under half of the gap to unresolved V genes and leave the rest unexplained. The sample records over 80,000 clones, roughly 79% of which are singletons. The top ten clones comprise roughly 3% of the sample. Sequencing used PBMCs. The receptors come from a female donor in good health and CMV-seropositive.

The chain joins TRBV28 to TRBJ1-5; the D is unclear. Germline V gene lookup returns CDR1 MDHEN and CDR2 SYDVKM. The CDR3 spans 13 residues. V was shortened by 5 bases and J by 4 bases, with 9 bases between the two germline ends. CDR3 protein: CASSIRVNQPQHF. The DNA for the CDR3 is TGTGCCAGCAGTATCCGGGTTAATCAGCCCCAGCATTTT.

The V and J genes are TRBV4-1 and TRBJ1-6; tentative D call: TRBD1 (5 bases). V was cut by 4 bases and J by 3 bases, with 13 bases left in between. CDR1 is MGHRA and CDR2 is YSYEKL in the germline V gene. The length of the CDR3 is 16 residues. For the CDR3, the DNA is TGCGCCAGCAGCCTAAGCCAGGGCTACTATAATTCACCCCTCCACTTT. As protein: CASSLSQGYYNSPLHF.

This sequence joins TRBV6-5 and TRBJ2-2; 11 nucleotides agree with TRBD1. The germline V gene has CDR1 MNHEY and CDR2 SVGAGI. CDR3 length: 15 residues. Trimming took 2 bases from V and 6 from J; bases not matched to a gene: 2. CDR3 coding DNA: TGTGCCAGCAGTTACCCGGGACAGGGGGCCGGGGAGCTGTTTTTT. Its translation is CASSYPGQGAGELFF.

The J gene is TRBJ1-5, the V gene TRBV30, with D tentatively TRBD1 (5 bases). CDR1 GTSNPN and CDR2 SVGIG come from the germline V gene (reference sequence). V was shortened by 1 base and J by 5 bases, with 15 bases between the two germline ends. This CDR3 comprises 15 residues. CDR3 in amino acids: CAWSDGHGGDQPQHF. CDR3 bases: TGTGCCTGGAGTGATGGACACGGGGGGGATCAGCCCCAGCATTTT.

Regarding this clone: Mismatch with germline at one junction end may stem from a read error. The genes are TRBV7-7 and TRBJ2-7, with 8 bases aligning to TRBD1. Germline CDR1 reads SSHAT; CDR2 reads FNYEAQ (reference sequence). The CDR3 is made up of 15 amino acids. The CDR3 sequence is CASSFSTGEQYEQYF. CDR3 in DNA: TGTGCTAGCAGCTTCTCGACAGGGGAACAATACGAGCAGTACTTC.

A few counts support this clone. The chain links TRBV19 to TRBJ1-2; D gene ambiguous. CDR3 length equals 13 residues. Trimming left V 5 bases short and J 4 bases short, with 11 bases between. Per germline, CDR1 LNHDA and CDR2 SQIVND (reference sequence). CDR3 DNA sequence: TGTGCCAGTAGTCTATCCCGGAGCTATGGCTACACCTTC. Amino acids: CASSLSRSYGYTF. The variable domain in full, completed from reference TRBV19 and TRBJ1-2, reads DGGITQSPKYLFRKEGQNVTLSCEQNLNHDAMYWYRQDPGQGLRLIYYSQIVNDFQKGDIAEGYSVSREKKESFPLTVTSAQKNPTAFYLCASSLSRSYGYTFGSGTRLTVV.

CDR3 sequence reads: CASSFPRGGVDGTGELFF. As DNA, the CDR3 is TGTGCCAGCAGCTTCCCCCGCGGGGGGGTGGATGGCACCGGGGAGCTGTTTTTT. V usage is TRBV11-2 and J usage is TRBJ2-2; 9 bases match TRBD2. The CDR3 is 18 residues long. CDR1 and CDR2 (germline): SGHAT, FQNNGV. Trimming cost V 3 bases and J 4 bases; bases outside gene matches: 12. Complete variable domain (other parts from reference TRBV11-2 and TRBJ2-2): EAGVAQSPRYKIIEKRQSVAFWCNPISGHATLYWYQQILGQGPKLLIQFQNNGVVDDSQLPKDRFSAERLKGVDSTLKIQPAKLEDSAVYLCASSFPRGGVDGTGELFFGEGSRLTVL.

The CDR3 sequence: CASSLAQETQYF. In nucleotides, the CDR3 is TGCGCCAGCAGCTTGGCTCAAGAGACCCAGTACTTC. This chain uses TRBV5-1 with TRBJ2-5; D is unclear. The germline gives CDR1 SGHRS, CDR2 YFSETQ. The CDR3 totals 12 residues. Trimming took 0 bases from V and 2 from J, leaving 2 bases between them.

This sequence joins TRBV6-1 and TRBJ2-5; TRBD1 aligns across 8 bases. Germline values: CDR1 MNHNS, CDR2 SASEGT. The ends lost 6 bases at V and 1 base at J; junction bases unmatched: 7. This CDR3 comprises 15 residues. The CDR3 region is CASRADREIQETQYF. The CDR3 coding sequence is TGTGCCAGCAGGGCGGACAGGGAGATCCAAGAGACCCAGTACTTC.

V usage is TRBV11-2 and J usage is TRBJ2-3; 12 bases line up with TRBD2. V was clipped by 5 bases and J by 4 bases; unmatched bases: 10. The CDR3 extends over 17 amino acids. The germline V gene encodes CDR1 SGHAT and CDR2 FQNNGV. The CDR3 sequence: CASSPLPTSGGADTQYF. The DNA for the CDR3 is TGTGCCAGCAGCCCATTACCGACTAGCGGGGGCGCAGATACGCAGTATTTT.

This chain links TRBV9 with TRBJ2-2; a weak D match, TRBD1 (6 bases). CDR3 length: 16 amino acids. V was cut by 1 base and J by 8 bases, with 18 bases left in between. Germline CDR1 is SGDLS and CDR2 is YYNGEE. Here the CDR3 reads CASSVIRGTVPGELFF. In DNA, the CDR3 is TGTGCCAGCAGCGTAATAAGGGGGACGGTCCCGGGGGAGCTGTTTTTT.

This clone appeared a few times. The V and J genes are TRBV28 and TRBJ1-1, with unresolved D. V was pared by 3 bases and J by 1 base, with 6 bases between. The CDR3 is 13 residues long. Germline V CDR1 and CDR2: MDHEN, SYDVKM. Here the CDR3 reads CASSLRQNTEAFF. CDR3 nucleotide sequence: TGTGCCAGCAGTTTGAGACAGAACACTGAAGCTTTCTTT.

J is TRBJ2-7 and V is TRBV29-1, with TRBD1 matching over 7 bases. Germline CDR1 reads SQVTM; CDR2 reads ANQGSEA. V lost 4 bases and J lost 1; bases outside the gene matches: 4. The CDR3 totals 13 residues. The CDR3 is CSVGQGNSYEQYF. CDR3 DNA: TGCAGCGTTGGACAGGGTAATTCCTACGAGCAGTACTTC.

V and J are TRBV4-3 and TRBJ2-2, with 8 bases matching TRBD2. Germline loops: CDR1 LGHNA, CDR2 YSLEER. This CDR3 is built from 22 residues. Unmatched junction bases numbered 27, after V lost 4 bases and J lost 5 bases. CDR3 sequence reads: CASSLPPAGGGPGRWGTGELFF. The CDR3 region has the DNA TGCGCCAGCAGCCTACCCCCGGCGGGGGGTGGGCCCGGGAGGTGGGGAACCGGGGAGCTGTTTTTT.

The chain uses TRBV4-3 and TRBJ2-1; D unclear. Germline-derived CDR1 and CDR2 are LGHNA and YSLEER. This CDR3 spans 13 amino acids. The V gene lost 1 base and the J gene lost 5 bases, with 6 bases spanning the gap. CDR3 DNA: TGCGCCAGCAGCCAAGCGGTCGACAATGAGCAGTTCTTC. Residues: CASSQAVDNEQFF.

V gene TRBV28 combines with J gene TRBJ2-7, with D perhaps matching TRBD1 (6 bases). CDR3 length equals 14 residues. The V gene lost 4 bases and the J gene lost 2 bases, with 12 bases spanning the gap. In germline, CDR1 is MDHEN, CDR2 SYDVKM. DNA of the CDR3: TGTGCCAGCAGTTCTCGCGACAGGACCTACGAGCAGTACTTC. Encoded protein: CASSSRDRTYEQYF.

The rearrangement links TRBV7-3 to TRBJ1-1; TRBD1 is a possible D gene (5 bases). The CDR3 contains 13 residues. The germline gives CDR1 SGHTA, CDR2 FQGTGA. V lost 5 bases, J lost 4 bases, and 11 bases lay in between. The DNA of the CDR3 is TGTGCCAGCAGCATGACAGCTACCACTGAAGCTTTCTTT. It encodes CASSMTATTEAFF. The complete variable domain, with remaining parts taken from reference TRBV7-3 and TRBJ1-1, reads GAGVSQTPSNKVTEKGKYVELRCDPISGHTALYWYRQSLGQGPEFLIYFQGTGAADDSGLPNDRFFAVRPEGSVSTLKIQRTERGDSAVYLCASSMTATTEAFFGQGTRLTVV.

This clone occurred a few times. The chain joins TRBV5-4 to TRBJ2-5, with 10 nucleotides matching TRBD1. V gave up 0 bases and J gave up 4 bases; unmatched junction bases: 6. CDR3 length equals 16 residues. Germline assignment: CDR1 SGHNT and CDR2 YYREEE (reference sequence). For the CDR3, the DNA is TGTGCCAGCAGCTTGGCCTGGGACAGGGGTGGAGAGACCCAGTACTTC. Amino acid sequence: CASSLAWDRGGETQYF.

CDR3 DNA sequence: TGTGCCAGCAGCTTAACGAGTATGGCGGGGTCACCCCTCCACTTT. Residues: CASSLTSMAGSPLHF. The chain recombines TRBV11-3 with TRBJ1-6; D gene uncertain. The CDR3 spans 15 residues. V was shortened by 2 bases and J by 10 bases, with 15 bases between the two germline ends. In germline, CDR1 is SGHNT, CDR2 YENEEA.

The chain couples TRBV7-8 to TRBJ2-7; 7 bases fit TRBD2. CDR3 length: 14 amino acids. Germline V lookup: CDR1 SGHVS, CDR2 FQNEAQ. Trimming cost V 0 bases and J 5 bases; bases outside gene matches: 4. The CDR3 spells CASSLAKAGDEQYF. CDR3 DNA sequence: TGTGCCAGCAGCTTAGCCAAGGCGGGGGACGAGCAGTACTTC.

The chain combines TRBV6-4 with TRBJ2-1, with 8 bases fitting TRBD1. CDR1 is MRHNA and CDR2 is SNTAGT in the germline V gene. V gave up 3 bases and J gave up 7 bases; unmatched junction bases: 5. The CDR3 sequence is 14 residues long. The CDR3 spells CASSEPGQVNEQFF. CDR3 DNA sequence: TGTGCCAGCAGTGAACCGGGACAGGTAAATGAGCAGTTCTTC.

The chain carries TRBV4-1 and TRBJ2-5, with 7 bases that match TRBD2. V dropped 6 bases and J dropped 5; count of bases not matched to a gene: 15. Per germline, CDR1 MGHRA and CDR2 YSYEKL. This CDR3 contains 16 residues. As DNA, the CDR3 is TGCGCCAGCAGTCCGTGGGTGGGAGGGCCCGAGGAGACCCAGTACTTC. Translation gives CASSPWVGGPEETQYF.

This chain joins TRBV4-1 and TRBJ2-1, with D perhaps matching TRBD2 (6 bases). The CDR3 consists of 15 residues. V lost 0 bases and J 4 bases, leaving 10 bases between the germline ends. Germline CDR1 is MGHRA and CDR2 is YSYEKL. CDR3 sequence: CASSQDTGEYNEQFF. The CDR3 DNA reads as TGCGCCAGCAGCCAAGACACGGGGGAGTACAATGAGCAGTTCTTC.

In DNA, the CDR3 is TGTGCCAGCAGCGCAGGGGGGAATGAAAAACTGTTTTTT. Protein product: CASSAGGNEKLFF. The rearrangement uses TRBV9 and TRBJ1-4; 7 nucleotides agree with TRBD1. V gave up 3 bases and J gave up 5 bases; unmatched junction bases: 1. Per the germline V gene, CDR1 is SGDLS and CDR2 is YYNGEE. The CDR3 runs 13 residues. Variable domain in full (rest from reference TRBV9 and TRBJ1-4): DSGVTQTPKHLITATGQRVTLRCSPRSGDLSVYWYQQSLDQGLQFLIQYYNGEERAKGNILERFSAQQFPDLHSELNLSSLELGDSALYFCASSAGGNEKLFFGSGTQLSVL.

V usage is TRBV7-3 and J usage is TRBJ1-1, with D unresolved. Trimming removed 5 bases from V and 2 bases from J, with 9 bases in between. CDR1 and CDR2 from the germline V gene are SGHTA and FQGTGA. The CDR3 is made up of 13 amino acids. The CDR3, as DNA: TGTGCCAGCAGCCCGGGAACTAACACTGAAGCTTTCTTT. Its protein is CASSPGTNTEAFF.

V usage is TRBV7-9 and J usage is TRBJ2-7; possible D gene TRBD1, 6 bases. Germline lookup yields CDR1 SEHNR and CDR2 FQNEAQ (reference sequence). The CDR3 consists of 16 residues. V was cut by 4 bases and J by 2 bases, with 18 bases left in between. The CDR3: CASSSPGDTSTYEQYF. The CDR3, as DNA: TGTGCCAGCAGCTCTCCCGGGGACACCTCCACCTACGAGCAGTACTTC.

Regarding this clone: One end of the junction varies from germline; a read error may be responsible. The rearrangement joins TRBV15 to TRBJ2-7; D remains unclear. The CDR3 extends over 12 amino acids. Looked up from germline, CDR1 is LNHNV and CDR2 is YYDKDF (reference sequence). The CDR3 here is CATSRENYQQYF. The CDR3 DNA reads as TGTGCCACCAGCAGGGAAAACTACCAGCAGTACTTC.

The CDR3 bases are TGTGCCAGCAGTTACGCGTCAGGGGCCAATTCACCCCTCCACTTT. It codes for CASSYASGANSPLHF. The rearrangement joins TRBV6-5 to TRBJ1-6, with D maybe TRBD1 (6 bases). Trimming cost V 2 bases and J 7 bases, with 12 bases left between them. The CDR3 loop spans 15 amino acids. The germline CDR1 and CDR2 sequences are MNHEY and SVGAGI.

The chain employs TRBV19 and TRBJ1-2; tentative D call: TRBD1 (5 bases). The CDR3 length is 14 residues. Per germline, CDR1 LNHDA and CDR2 SQIVND (reference sequence). V was pared by 3 bases and J by 7 bases, with 15 bases between. Written as DNA, the CDR3 is TGTGCCAGTAGTATGTGGCAGGGACTCAGTGGCTACACCTTC. This sequence encodes CASSMWQGLSGYTF.